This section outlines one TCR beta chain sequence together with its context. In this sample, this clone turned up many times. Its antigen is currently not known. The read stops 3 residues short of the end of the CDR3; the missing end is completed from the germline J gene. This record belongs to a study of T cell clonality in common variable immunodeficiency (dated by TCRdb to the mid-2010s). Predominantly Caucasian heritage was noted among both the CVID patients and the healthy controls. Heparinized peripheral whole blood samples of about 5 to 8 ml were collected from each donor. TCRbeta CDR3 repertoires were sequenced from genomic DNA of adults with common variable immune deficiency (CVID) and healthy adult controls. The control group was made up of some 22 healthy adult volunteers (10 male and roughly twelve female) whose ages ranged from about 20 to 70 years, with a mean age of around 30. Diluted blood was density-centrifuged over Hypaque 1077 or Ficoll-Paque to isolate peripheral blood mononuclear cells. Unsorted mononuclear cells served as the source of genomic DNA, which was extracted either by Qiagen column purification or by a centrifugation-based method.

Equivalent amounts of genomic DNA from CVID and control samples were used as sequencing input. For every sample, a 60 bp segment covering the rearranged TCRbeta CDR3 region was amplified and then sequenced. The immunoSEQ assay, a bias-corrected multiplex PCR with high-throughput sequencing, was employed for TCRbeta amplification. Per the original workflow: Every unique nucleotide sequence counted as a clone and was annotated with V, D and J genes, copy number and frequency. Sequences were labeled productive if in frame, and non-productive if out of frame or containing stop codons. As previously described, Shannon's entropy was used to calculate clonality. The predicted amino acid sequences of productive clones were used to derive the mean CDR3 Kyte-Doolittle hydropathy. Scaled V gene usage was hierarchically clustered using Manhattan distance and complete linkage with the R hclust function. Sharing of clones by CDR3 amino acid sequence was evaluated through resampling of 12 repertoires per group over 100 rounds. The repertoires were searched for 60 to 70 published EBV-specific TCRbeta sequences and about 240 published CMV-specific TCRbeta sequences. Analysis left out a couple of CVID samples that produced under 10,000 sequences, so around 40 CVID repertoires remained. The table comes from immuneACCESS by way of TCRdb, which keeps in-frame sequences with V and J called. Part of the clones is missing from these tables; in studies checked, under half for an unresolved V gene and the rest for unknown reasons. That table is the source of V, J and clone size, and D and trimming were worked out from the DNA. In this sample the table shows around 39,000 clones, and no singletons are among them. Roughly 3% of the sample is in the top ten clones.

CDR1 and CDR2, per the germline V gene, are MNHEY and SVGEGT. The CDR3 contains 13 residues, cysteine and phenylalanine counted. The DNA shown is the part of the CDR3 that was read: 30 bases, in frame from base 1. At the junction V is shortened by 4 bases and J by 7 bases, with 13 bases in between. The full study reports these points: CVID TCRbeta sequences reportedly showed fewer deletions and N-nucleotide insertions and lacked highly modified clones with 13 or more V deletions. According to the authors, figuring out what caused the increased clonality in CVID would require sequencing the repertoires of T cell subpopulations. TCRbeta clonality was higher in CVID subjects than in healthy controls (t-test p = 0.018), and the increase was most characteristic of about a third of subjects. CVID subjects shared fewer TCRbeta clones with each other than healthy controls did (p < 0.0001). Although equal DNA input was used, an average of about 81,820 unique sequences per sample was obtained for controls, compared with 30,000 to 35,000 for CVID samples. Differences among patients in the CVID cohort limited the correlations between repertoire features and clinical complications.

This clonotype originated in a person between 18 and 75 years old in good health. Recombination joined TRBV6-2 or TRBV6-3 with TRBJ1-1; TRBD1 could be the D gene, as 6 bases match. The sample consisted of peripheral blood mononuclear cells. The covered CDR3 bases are TGTGCCAGCAGTTTCGACAGGAGCAGTGAA. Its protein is CASSFDRSSE. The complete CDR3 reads CASSFDRSSEAFF.